A single sample is the source of the 23 T cell receptor beta chains below, sequenced in a study of blood T cell repertoires in COVID-19 (dated by TCRdb to the early 2020s). Preparation of the library involved the immunoSEQ multiplex PCR assay. Imported from immuneACCESS, the table was reduced by TCRdb to in-frame sequences with V and J called. These copies leave out some clones; in studies compared against another copy, an unresolved V gene accounts for under half, and the cause of the remainder is not known. Within this sample are 250,000 or so clones, with roughly nine tenths of them counted one time only. The top ten clonotypes cover 4% to 5% of the sample. The sample was peripheral blood. These receptors all stem from a woman in her forties who had recovered from COVID-19.

The gene calls are TRBV7-9 and TRBJ2-5, with 7 nucleotides matching TRBD2. The germline gives CDR1 SEHNR, CDR2 FQNEAQ (reference sequence). Trimming removed 4 bases from V and 3 bases from J; junction bases left unmatched: 11. This CDR3 comprises 16 residues. The CDR3 loop is CASSSTRAGWKETQYF. The CDR3, as DNA: TGTGCCAGCAGCTCGACGCGAGCGGGGTGGAAAGAGACCCAGTACTTC.

The V gene is TRBV6-5, the J gene TRBJ1-1; maybe TRBD1 (5 bases). Germline V CDR1 and CDR2: MNHEY, SVGAGI. The CDR3 is 12 residues long. Trimming cost V 8 bases and J 10 bases, with 17 bases left between them. The chain's CDR3 is CASEPTTGGAFF. The CDR3 DNA is TGTGCCAGCGAGCCCACGACGGGGGGAGCTTTCTTT.

V and J are TRBV5-6 and TRBJ1-2, with D uncertain. Deletions cut 3 bases from V and 8 bases from J, with 14 bases between. The CDR3 covers 13 residues. Germline values: CDR1 SGHDT, CDR2 YYEEEE. In nucleotides, the CDR3 is TGTGCCAGCAGCTCGTCGCTTTCGGAGGGCTACACCTTC. As protein: CASSSSLSEGYTF.

This clone was recorded once. V and J are TRBV25-1 and TRBJ2-3, with 8 bases identical to TRBD1. With 3 bases clipped from V and 4 bases from J, the junction kept 6 bases outside the gene matches. The CDR3 is 15 residues long. Germline V gene data show CDR1 as MGHDK and CDR2 as SYGVNS. DNA of the CDR3: TGTGCCAGCAGTGATGCCAGGGGGCGAGCAGATACGCAGTATTTT. Amino acids: CASSDARGRADTQYF.

V is TRBV19 and J is TRBJ2-5, with 12 bases aligning to TRBD2. The V gene's germline CDR1 is LNHDA and CDR2 SQIVND (reference sequence). CDR3 size: 15 residues. V lost 7 bases to trimming and J lost 2 bases; unmatched junction nucleotides: 5. CDR3 nucleotide sequence: TGTGCCAGTAAAAGGACTAGCGGGGATCAAGAGACCCAGTACTTC. Its protein product is CASKRTSGDQETQYF.

V gene TRBV2 combines with J gene TRBJ1-1; D gene uncertain. V dropped 4 bases and J dropped 5 bases, with 14 bases sitting between them. Per the germline V gene, CDR1 is SNHLY and CDR2 is FYNNEI. The CDR3 contains 14 residues. The CDR3 protein is CASSADWWRTEAFF. The CDR3 DNA is TGTGCCAGCAGTGCAGATTGGTGGAGGACTGAAGCTTTCTTT.

The chain combines TRBV25-1 with TRBJ2-7; D might be TRBD1 (5 bases). The V gene's germline CDR1 is MGHDK and CDR2 SYGVNS. The germline V and J ends were trimmed by 1 base and 0 bases, with 13 bases remaining between them. This CDR3 is 16 amino acids long. This CDR3 is CASSESGYRSSYEQYV. Written as DNA, the CDR3 is TGTGCCAGCAGTGAATCCGGGTACAGGAGCTCCTACGAGCAGTACGTC.

This sequence joins TRBV4-3 and TRBJ2-3; TRBD2 matches at 8 bases. Germline V gene lookup returns CDR1 LGHNA and CDR2 YSLEER. V was pared by 4 bases and J by 2 bases, with 8 bases of the junction left unmatched. There are 16 residues in the CDR3. The CDR3, as DNA: TGCGCCAGCAGCCTCCAGCTAGCGGGTATCACAGATACGCAGTATTTT. It yields the protein CASSLQLAGITDTQYF.

On this clone itself: Relative to the germline gene, one junction end is altered; a read error may explain this. This chain links TRBV5-1 with TRBJ2-7, with D perhaps matching TRBD2 (5 bases). Germline values: CDR1 SGHRS, CDR2 YFSETQ. This CDR3 spans 14 amino acids. CDR3 DNA sequence: TGCGCCAGCAGCTTGGTTGGAGGCTCCGACGAGCAGTACTTC. As protein: CASSLVGGSDEQYF.

V is TRBV29-1 and J is TRBJ1-1; D unresolved. V lost 4 bases to trimming and J lost 10 bases, with 13 bases between them. The CDR3 has 11 amino acids. Germline V gives CDR1 SQVTM, CDR2 ANQGSEA. The CDR3 reads CSVGNAEVAFF. The DNA of the CDR3 is TGCAGCGTTGGTAATGCTGAGGTAGCTTTCTTT.

J is TRBJ1-2 and V is TRBV7-9; TRBD1 is a possible D gene (5 bases). Germline CDR1 reads SEHNR; CDR2 reads FQNEAQ (reference sequence). This CDR3 region has 13 residues. V shed 2 bases and J shed 4 bases, with 8 bases lying between them. The CDR3 region is CASSLLGAYGYTF. DNA of the CDR3: TGTGCCAGCAGCTTACTTGGGGCCTATGGCTACACCTTC.

This clone was picked up a small number of times. V gene TRBV19 combines with J gene TRBJ2-1, with D possibly matching TRBD2 (5 bases). Germline V gene lookup returns CDR1 LNHDA and CDR2 SQIVND (reference sequence). V lost 5 bases, J lost 5 bases, and 13 bases lay in between. The CDR3 loop spans 14 amino acids. The CDR3 nucleotides read TGTGCCAGTAGTCCTCCGGGGTACCACAATGAGCAGTTCTTC. It encodes CASSPPGYHNEQFF.

The V and J genes are TRBV5-6 and TRBJ1-1; TRBD1 agrees at 8 bases. The V gene's germline CDR1 is SGHDT and CDR2 YYEEEE. The V and J ends lost 4 bases and 5 bases, in that order; junction bases with no gene match: 7. There are 14 residues in the CDR3. The CDR3 region has the DNA TGTGCCAGCAGCGGCCGAACAGGGGGGACTGAAGCTTTCTTT. It specifies CASSGRTGGTEAFF.

The rearrangement links TRBV11-2 to TRBJ1-1; 7 nucleotides match TRBD1. The V segment lost 5 bases and the J segment 1 base; nucleotides outside the gene matches: 4. This CDR3 spans 14 amino acids. CDR1 and CDR2 (germline): SGHAT, FQNNGV. The CDR3 protein is CASSRQGGNTEAFF. CDR3 coding DNA: TGTGCCAGCAGCCGACAGGGTGGGAACACTGAAGCTTTCTTT.

The rearrangement links TRBV2 to TRBJ2-5; D remains ambiguous. Trimming shortened V by 4 bases and J by 2 bases, and 5 bases separated the two germline ends. The CDR3 contains 12 residues. The germline V gene has CDR1 SNHLY and CDR2 FYNNEI. Written as DNA, the CDR3 is TGTGCCAGCAGTGGCCAGCAAGAGACCCAGTACTTC. Translating gives CASSGQQETQYF. Full variable domain (remainder filled in from reference TRBV2 and TRBJ2-5): EPEVTQTPSHQVTQMGQEVILRCVPISNHLYFYWYRQILGQKVEFLVSFYNNEISEKSEIFDDQFSVERPDGSNFTLKIRSTKLEDSAMYFCASSGQQETQYFGPGTRLLVL.

The chain carries TRBV6-5 and TRBJ1-2; D gene unclear. The V end lost 7 bases, the J end lost 2 bases, and 11 bases lay between the germline ends. The germline gives CDR1 MNHEY, CDR2 SVGAGI. This CDR3 region has 13 residues. The CDR3 DNA reads as TGTGCCAGCACCCGAACTAAGAACTATGGCTACACCTTC. Protein product: CASTRTKNYGYTF.

V gene TRBV28 combines with J gene TRBJ1-5; 7 nucleotides line up with TRBD1. Per germline, CDR1 MDHEN and CDR2 SYDVKM. The trim removed 5 bases at V and 4 bases at J, leaving 2 bases unmatched. This CDR3 has 13 amino acids. The CDR3 coding sequence is TGTGCCAGCAGTGGACAGGAAAATCAGCCCCAGCATTTT. Translated, it gives CASSGQENQPQHF.

V gene TRBV11-3 combines with J gene TRBJ2-3; TRBD2 aligns across 10 bases. The V and J ends lost 5 bases and 2 bases, in that order; junction bases with no gene match: 7. Germline V gives CDR1 SGHNT, CDR2 YENEEA. This CDR3 has 16 residues. The CDR3 protein is CASSRRLAGATDTQYF. The DNA for the CDR3 is TGTGCCAGCAGCCGGAGGCTAGCGGGAGCCACAGATACGCAGTATTTT.

This chain links TRBV13 with TRBJ2-3; D is undetermined. CDR3 length: 14 residues. V lost 3 bases and J 0 bases, leaving 7 bases between the germline ends. Germline loops: CDR1 PRHDT, CDR2 FYEKMQ (reference sequence). In DNA, the CDR3 is TGTGCCAGCAGCTTGACTGCGAGCACAGATACGCAGTATTTT. Encoded protein: CASSLTASTDTQYF.

This chain uses TRBV4-3 with TRBJ1-1; unclear D gene. Germline CDR1 reads LGHNA; CDR2 reads YSLEER. Deletions cut 2 bases from V and 5 bases from J, with 18 bases between. This CDR3 spans 16 amino acids. CDR3 in amino acids: CASSQTWITGGTEAFF. CDR3 coding DNA: TGCGCCAGCAGCCAAACCTGGATAACGGGTGGGACTGAAGCTTTCTTT.

This rearrangement joins TRBV11-3 to TRBJ2-3; TRBD2 might be the D (5 bases). Per germline, CDR1 SGHNT and CDR2 YENEEA. This CDR3 has 15 residues. Trimming stripped 6 bases from V and 0 bases from J, with 13 bases between. This CDR3 reads CASSRLALSTDTQYF. CDR3 sequence (DNA): TGTGCCAGCAGTCGTCTAGCATTAAGCACAGATACGCAGTATTTT.

This sequence joins TRBV13 and TRBJ1-3; possibly TRBD1 for D (5 bases). CDR1 and CDR2 (germline): PRHDT, FYEKMQ (reference sequence). This CDR3 has 14 amino acids. V was cut by 0 bases and J by 2 bases, with 5 bases left in between. Here the CDR3 DNA reads TGTGCCAGCAGCTTAGGACAGGCTGGAAACACCATATATTTT. This translates into CASSLGQAGNTIYF.

This clone was counted a few times. J is TRBJ2-1 and V is TRBV9; 8 bases are shared with TRBD2. V dropped 4 bases and J dropped 5; count of bases not matched to a gene: 5. Germline V CDR1 and CDR2: SGDLS, YYNGEE. The CDR3 contains 14 residues. The CDR3 sequence: CASSLGLGHNEQFF. CDR3 coding DNA: TGTGCCAGCAGCCTGGGACTAGGCCACAATGAGCAGTTCTTC.